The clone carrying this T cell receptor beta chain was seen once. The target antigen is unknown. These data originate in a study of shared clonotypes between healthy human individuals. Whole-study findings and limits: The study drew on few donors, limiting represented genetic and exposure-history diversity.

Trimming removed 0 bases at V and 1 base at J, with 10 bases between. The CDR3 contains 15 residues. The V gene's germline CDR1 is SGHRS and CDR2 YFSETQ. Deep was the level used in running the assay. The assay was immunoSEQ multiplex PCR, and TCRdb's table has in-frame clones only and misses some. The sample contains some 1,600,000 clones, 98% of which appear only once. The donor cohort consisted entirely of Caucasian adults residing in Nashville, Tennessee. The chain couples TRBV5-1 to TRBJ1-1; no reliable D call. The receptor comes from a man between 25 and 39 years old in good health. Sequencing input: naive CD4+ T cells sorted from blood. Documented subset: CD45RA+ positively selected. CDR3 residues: CASSLDASTNTEAFF. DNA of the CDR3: TGCGCCAGCAGCTTGGACGCCTCTACGAACACTGAAGCTTTCTTT. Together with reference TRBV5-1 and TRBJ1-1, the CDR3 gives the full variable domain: KAGVTQTPRYLIKTRGQQVTLSCSPISGHRSVSWYQQTPGQGLQFLFEYFSETQRNKGNFPGRFSGRQFSNSRSEMNVSTLELGDSALYLCASSLDASTNTEAFFGQGTRLTVV.